This entry features one TCR beta chain sequence. Germline V CDR1 and CDR2: SGDLS, YYNGEE. CDR3 length: 12 amino acids. Trimming shortened V by 2 bases and J by 2 bases, and 3 bases separated the two germline ends. This table comes from immunoSEQ multiplex PCR, and its TCRdb copy is limited to in-frame clones, with some not included. The data hold a few hundred thousand clones, with 85% to 90% observed a single time. The source of the sample is a study of blood T cell repertoires in COVID-19. On the study more broadly: Sample material is recorded as cDNA or gDNA derived from T cells, B-cell-depleted T cells, or PBMCs.

Individuals aged roughly 18 to 95 years were recruited from approximately 24 US areas. Participants had their cohort set by participant-reported clinical history. Shortly before study entry, within 2 weeks, exposed participants had met a COVID-19 case. The receptor's source is a man aged 25-40 years who had been exposed to COVID-19. The sequenced material came from PBMCs or T cells enriched from blood (not recorded which). The chain uses TRBV9 and TRBJ2-3; D not certain. The CDR3 sequence: CASSVYTDTQYF. The CDR3 DNA reads TGTGCCAGCAGCGTCTACACAGATACGCAGTATTTT.